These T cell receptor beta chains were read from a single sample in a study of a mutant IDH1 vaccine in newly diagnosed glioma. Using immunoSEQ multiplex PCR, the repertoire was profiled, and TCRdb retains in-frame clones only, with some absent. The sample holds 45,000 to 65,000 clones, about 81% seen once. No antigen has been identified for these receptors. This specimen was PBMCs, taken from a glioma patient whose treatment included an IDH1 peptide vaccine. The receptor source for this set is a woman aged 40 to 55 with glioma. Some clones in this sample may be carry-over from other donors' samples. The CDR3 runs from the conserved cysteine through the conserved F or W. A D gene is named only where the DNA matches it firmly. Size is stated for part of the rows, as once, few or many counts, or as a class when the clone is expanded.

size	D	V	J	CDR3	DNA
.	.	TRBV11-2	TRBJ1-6	CASTPDGFNSPLHF	TGTGCCAGCACCCCGGACGGATTTAATTCACCCCTCCACTTT
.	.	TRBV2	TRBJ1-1	CASSREEDTEAFF	TGTGCCAGCAGCAGGGAGGAGGACACTGAAGCTTTCTTT
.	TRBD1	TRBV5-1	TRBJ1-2	CASSLGQGESGYTF	TGCGCCAGCAGCCTTGGACAGGGGGAAAGTGGCTACACCTTC
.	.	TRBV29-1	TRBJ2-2	CSVDRVAGELFF	TGCAGCGTTGACCGGGTAGCCGGGGAGCTGTTTTTT
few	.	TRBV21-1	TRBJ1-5	CASSRRGGHQPQHF	TGTGCCAGCAGCAGGCGGGGAGGGCATCAGCCCCAGCATTTT
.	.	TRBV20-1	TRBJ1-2	CSAGYGYTF	TGCAGTGCGGGCTATGGCTACACCTTC
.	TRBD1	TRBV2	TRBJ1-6	CASSRTGSNSPLHF	TGTGCCAGCAGCCGGACAGGGAGTAATTCACCCCTCCACTTT
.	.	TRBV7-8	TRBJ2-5	CASSLVVQETHYF	TGTGCCAGCAGCTTAGTGGTCCAAGAGACCCATTACTTC
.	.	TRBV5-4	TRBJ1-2	CASSPGLYGYTF	TGTGCCAGCAGCCCGGGCCTTTATGGCTACACCTTC
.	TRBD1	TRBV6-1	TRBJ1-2	CASRTGATSSHGYTF	TGTGCCAGCAGGACAGGGGCGACATCGAGCCATGGCTACACCTTC
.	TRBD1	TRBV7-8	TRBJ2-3	CASSETGWGGTDTQYF	TGTGCCAGCAGCGAGACAGGGTGGGGTGGCACAGATACGCAGTATTTT
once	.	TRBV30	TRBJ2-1	CAWSDRYNEQFF	TGTGCCTGGAGTGACAGGTACAATGAGCAGTTCTTC
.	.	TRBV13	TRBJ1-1	CASSPGDGEAFF	TGTGCCAGCAGCCCAGGGGATGGTGAAGCTTTCTTT
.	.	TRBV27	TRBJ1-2	CGAGYGYTF	TGTGGGGCAGGCTATGGCTACACCTTC
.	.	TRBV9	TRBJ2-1	CASSVRGVDEQFF	TGTGCCAGCAGCGTTCGAGGGGTGGATGAGCAGTTCTTC
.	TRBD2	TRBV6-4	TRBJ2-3	CASSDSSVTGGGTDTQYF	TGTGCCAGCAGTGACTCGAGCGTGACGGGGGGGGGCACAGATACGCAGTATTTT
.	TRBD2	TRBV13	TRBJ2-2	CASSLPGGPTGELFF	TGTGCCAGCAGCTTACCGGGGGGGCCCACCGGGGAGCTGTTTTTT
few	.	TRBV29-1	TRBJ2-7	CSVGGRSPGQYF	TGCAGCGTTGGGGGCCGGTCACCTGGGCAGTACTTC